One sample yielded the 21 T cell receptor beta chains listed below, sequenced in a study of T cell repertoires in cytomegalovirus infection. TCRdb re-called the reads with MiXCR, one entry per CDR3 protein. This sample carries around 430,000 distinct CDR3 sequences, about 42% of them seen once, and the ten largest clones take about 41%. The antigens these receptors bind are not known. Sequencing used cultured PBMCs, obtained from culture after CMV antigen stimulation. The receptors were gathered from a human donor in good health (CMV status not recorded). Some clones in this sample may be carry-over from other donors' samples.

This clonotype was detected only a few times. The V gene is TRBV4-1, the J gene TRBJ1-3, with D uncertain. V was clipped by 0 bases and J by 2 bases, with 11 bases between them. This CDR3 contains 16 residues. The V gene's germline CDR1 is MGHRA and CDR2 YSYEKL. The CDR3, as DNA: TGCGCCAGCAGCCAAGATGGCTTCAACACTGGAAACACCATATATTTT. As protein: CASSQDGFNTGNTIYF.

The sample holds a few counts of this clonotype. The chain uses TRBV7-9 and TRBJ1-2; possible D gene TRBD1, 5 bases. V was clipped by 5 bases and J by 8 bases, with 12 bases between them. The CDR3 length is 12 residues. Per germline, CDR1 SEHNR and CDR2 FQNEAQ (reference sequence). CDR3 protein: CASSRTGSGYTF. The CDR3 DNA is TGTGCCAGCAGCAGAACAGGATCCGGCTACACCTTC. The full variable domain, in which reference TRBV7-9 and TRBJ1-2 provide the parts outside the CDR3, is DTGVSQNPRHKITKRGQNVTFRCDPISEHNRLYWYRQTLGQGPEFLTYFQNEAQLEKSRLLSDRFSAERPKGSFSTLEIQRTEQGDSAMYLCASSRTGSGYTFGSGTRLTVV.

This clonotype occurred a few times. The chain employs TRBV6-2 or TRBV6-3 and TRBJ2-3; D is ambiguous. Trimming took off 0 bases at V and 4 bases at J, with 11 bases between the two ends. CDR3 size: 15 residues. The germline V gene has CDR1 MNHEY and CDR2 SVGEGT. The CDR3 nucleotides are TGTGCCAGCAGTTACTCGACGCCGCCCCCAGATACGCAGTATTTT. It yields the protein CASSYSTPPPDTQYF.

The V and J genes are TRBV3-1 and TRBJ2-7, with 9 bases identical to TRBD2. Per the germline V gene, CDR1 is LGHDT and CDR2 is YNNKEL (reference sequence). The CDR3 contains 16 residues. The V segment lost 4 bases and the J segment 4 bases; nucleotides outside the gene matches: 11. The CDR3 bases are TGTGCCAGCAGCCCCGGGGGGCGGGGGGGCGCGTACGAGCAGTACTTC. It specifies CASSPGGRGGAYEQYF.

J is TRBJ1-1 and V is TRBV27; TRBD1 is a possible D gene (5 bases). V was clipped by 6 bases and J by 0 bases, with 14 bases between them. CDR3 length: 15 residues. Germline CDR1 and CDR2: MNHEY and SMNVEV (reference sequence). The CDR3 nucleotides read TGTGCCAGCAGCAGGGTCAGGTTCATGAACACTGAAGCTTTCTTT. Its protein product is CASSRVRFMNTEAFF.

This clonotype appeared many times. V usage is TRBV7-8 and J usage is TRBJ1-3; TRBD1 is a possible D gene (6 bases). The CDR3 has 15 residues. The germline V and J ends were trimmed by 1 base and 2 bases, with 9 bases remaining between them. Germline V gene lookup returns CDR1 SGHVS and CDR2 FQNEAQ. This CDR3 is CASSLVSGAGNTIYF. The CDR3 nucleotides are TGTGCCAGCAGCTTAGTATCAGGGGCTGGAAACACCATATATTTT.

This clonotype showed up just a few times. The chain is built from TRBV7-2 and TRBJ2-5, with TRBD2 identical over 14 bases. Germline CDR1 and CDR2: SGHTA and FQGNSA. The CDR3 sequence is 16 residues long. The V gene end was trimmed by 7 bases and the J gene end by 1 base; junction bases not matched to a gene: 5. The CDR3 DNA sequence: TGTGCCAGCAAAGGGACTAGCGGGGGAACCCAAGAGACCCAGTACTTC. This codes for CASKGTSGGTQETQYF.

J is TRBJ1-6 and V is TRBV12-3 or TRBV12-4, with 10 bases that match TRBD1. CDR3 length: 16 residues. Trimming cost V 6 bases and J 6 bases; bases outside gene matches: 8. The CDR3 spells CASSLLTGGGNSPLHF. The CDR3, as DNA: TGTGCCAGCAGCTTGCTGACAGGGGGCGGTAATTCACCCCTCCACTTT.

At least ten counts were recorded for this clonotype. The chain is built from TRBV7-2 and TRBJ2-7, with TRBD2 as a possible D gene (7 bases). Looked up from germline, CDR1 is SGHTA and CDR2 is FQGNSA. The germline V and J ends were trimmed by 2 bases and 3 bases, with 26 bases remaining between them. The CDR3 has 19 residues. CDR3 DNA sequence: TGTGCCAGCAGCTTAAGGGGGGGTAGGGTTGCGAGGTCCTACTACGAGCAGTACTTC. Translation gives CASSLRGGRVARSYYEQYF.

The V gene is TRBV7-9, the J gene TRBJ1-5; the match to TRBD1 covers 8 bases. The CDR3 runs to 16 residues. V lost 5 bases and J lost 2; bases outside the gene matches: 8. From germline, CDR1 is SEHNR and CDR2 FQNEAQ (reference sequence). The CDR3 protein is CASSRTGPKGNQPQHF. In DNA, the CDR3 is TGTGCCAGCAGCCGGACAGGGCCAAAAGGCAATCAGCCCCAGCATTTT. Supplemented by reference TRBV7-9 and TRBJ1-5, the full variable domain reads DTGVSQNPRHKITKRGQNVTFRCDPISEHNRLYWYRQTLGQGPEFLTYFQNEAQLEKSRLLSDRFSAERPKGSFSTLEIQRTEQGDSAMYLCASSRTGPKGNQPQHFGDGTRLSIL.

The CDR3 DNA follows: TGCAGTGCTAGAGACCCATTTGACAGGGAAGAGCAGTACTTC. Its protein is CSARDPFDREEQYF. The chain uses TRBV20-1 and TRBJ2-7; 7 nucleotides line up with TRBD1. Germline V gene data show CDR1 as DFQATT and CDR2 as SNEGSKA (reference sequence). CDR3 length: 14 amino acids. V shed 0 bases and J 7 bases; nucleotides not matched to a gene: 9.

The chain combines TRBV28 with TRBJ1-2; the D gene is possibly TRBD1 (6 bases). Trimming took off 2 bases at V and 6 bases at J, with 16 bases between the two ends. The CDR3 is 15 amino acids. Germline CDR1 MDHEN, CDR2 SYDVKM. CDR3 DNA: TGTGCCAGCAGTTTAGGGACACCCTCATTCCATGGCTACACCTTC. Its translation: CASSLGTPSFHGYTF.

The gene calls are TRBV12-3 or TRBV12-4 and TRBJ1-2; D may be TRBD1 (5 bases). Between the trimmed V and J ends, which lost 6 bases and 10 bases, there was a span of 21 bases. This CDR3 contains 14 residues. CDR3 nucleotide sequence: TGTGCCAGCAGCCAACAGGAGGACGCGATGAACTACACCTTC. Protein: CASSQQEDAMNYTF.

The CDR3 loop is CASSSPGGGSYNEQFF. CDR3 in DNA: TGTGCCAGCAGCTCCCCCGGGGGGGGGTCCTACAATGAGCAGTTCTTC. The chain has TRBV7-2 and TRBJ2-1, with TRBD2 matching over 8 bases. From germline, CDR1 is SGHTA and CDR2 FQGNSA. The trim removed 4 bases at V and 1 base at J, leaving 6 bases unmatched. CDR3 length: 16 residues. The entire variable domain, with the rest obtained from reference TRBV7-2 and TRBJ2-1, is as follows: GAGVSQSPSNKVTEKGKDVELRCDPISGHTALYWYRQSLGQGLEFLIYFQGNSAPDKSGLPSDRFSAERTGGSVSTLTIQRTQQEDSAVYLCASSSPGGGSYNEQFFGPGTRLTVL.

This clonotype was detected only a few times. This chain uses TRBV7-6 with TRBJ2-1, with 9 bases aligning to TRBD2. Germline V gives CDR1 SGHVS, CDR2 FNYEAQ. J lost 6 bases, V lost 4 bases, and 13 bases had no gene match. The CDR3 spans 17 residues. CDR3 residues: CASSSPSAGGRSNEQFF. In nucleotides, the CDR3 is TGTGCCAGCAGCTCTCCCTCGGCGGGGGGGCGGAGCAATGAGCAGTTCTTC.

This clonotype showed up just a few times. This chain joins TRBV7-9 and TRBJ1-4; a possible D gene is TRBD1 (5 bases). Trimming stripped 2 bases from V and 10 bases from J, with 11 bases between. CDR3 length: 13 residues. Per the germline V gene, CDR1 is SEHNR and CDR2 is FQNEAQ (reference sequence). The CDR3 is CASSLNGGGKLFF. The DNA for the CDR3 is TGTGCCAGCAGCTTAAACGGGGGGGGAAAACTGTTTTTT.

This clonotype was found many times. The V gene is TRBV12-3 or TRBV12-4, the J gene TRBJ2-3, with a weak D call TRBD1 (6 bases). The CDR3 sequence is 12 residues long. V lost 6 bases and J 7 bases, leaving 11 bases between the germline ends. The CDR3 nucleotides read TGTGCCAGCAGCCCCGGGACAAATACGCAGTATTTT. Amino acid sequence: CASSPGTNTQYF.

This chain connects TRBV7-9 to TRBJ1-2; weak D call: TRBD1 (5 bases). The V end lost 6 bases, the J end lost 3 bases, and 14 bases lay between the germline ends. The germline V gene has CDR1 SEHNR and CDR2 FQNEAQ (reference sequence). This CDR3 has 14 residues. The CDR3 sequence: CASRLPQGDYGYTF. The CDR3, as DNA: TGTGCCAGCAGACTTCCTCAGGGTGACTATGGCTACACCTTC.

This chain joins TRBV7-2 and TRBJ2-1, with TRBD1 matching 9 bases. V was pared by 5 bases and J by 9 bases, with 14 bases of the junction left unmatched. CDR3 length: 16 amino acids. Germline V gives CDR1 SGHTA, CDR2 FQGNSA. The CDR3 bases are TGTGCCAGCAGCCGAATTAGGACAGGGGATAGGGGTGAGCAGTTCTTC. Translated, it gives CASSRIRTGDRGEQFF.

This chain links TRBV5-6 with TRBJ2-1, with D unclear. The CDR3 is 15 amino acids. V shed 3 bases and J shed 0 bases, with 10 bases lying between them. The germline CDR1 and CDR2 sequences are SGHDT and YYEEEE. The CDR3 protein is CASSYGRTSYNEQFF. CDR3 sequence (DNA): TGTGCCAGCAGCTACGGACGGACCTCCTACAATGAGCAGTTCTTC.

The table lists this clonotype with a few counts. The genes are TRBV7-2 and TRBJ1-5, with TRBD1 identical over 8 bases. This CDR3 is built from 14 residues. Trimming at V came to 2 bases and at J to 5 bases, leaving 2 bases not matched to a gene. The germline CDR1 and CDR2 sequences are SGHTA and FQGNSA. The CDR3 spells CASSLTGGDQPQHF. The CDR3 coding sequence is TGTGCCAGCAGCTTAACAGGGGGGGATCAGCCCCAGCATTTT.